The 15 T cell receptor beta chains below come from one sample, sequenced in a study of cytomegalovirus exposure and HLA in healthy donors. The PCR made use of 60 Vbeta and 13 Jbeta primers. The method was immunoSEQ multiplex PCR; TCRdb's version includes in-frame clones alone and lacks a portion of them. The table shows about 120,000 clones, with 60% to 85% occurring only once. What was sequenced was PBMCs. Receptor source: a woman aged 40-49 years in good health and CMV-seropositive.

The chain is built from TRBV18 and TRBJ1-1, with D perhaps TRBD1 (5 bases). The CDR3 contains 15 residues. Per germline, CDR1 KGHSH and CDR2 LQKENI. The V gene lost 2 bases and the J gene lost 1 base, with 11 bases spanning the gap. The CDR3 DNA is TGTGCCAGCTCACCAGGACCCGACAGGAACACTGAAGCTTTCTTT. Translating it yields CASSPGPDRNTEAFF.

The chain combines TRBV4-1 with TRBJ1-4; 8 bases match TRBD1. The germline CDR1 and CDR2 sequences are MGHRA and YSYEKL. Trimming cost V 8 bases and J 2 bases; bases outside gene matches: 10. CDR3 length equals 16 residues. The CDR3 reads CASQSGRDRTNEKLFF. The DNA for the CDR3 is TGCGCCAGCCAGAGCGGTCGGGACAGGACTAATGAAAAACTGTTTTTT.

The chain has TRBV5-1 and TRBJ2-3, with 7 bases identical to TRBD2. CDR3 size: 16 residues. Germline trimming cut 0 bases from V and 3 bases from J; bases unmatched to any gene: 7. Germline V gives CDR1 SGHRS, CDR2 YFSETQ. The CDR3 sequence: CASSLESGDFTDTQYF. The CDR3 nucleotides read TGCGCCAGCAGCTTGGAAAGCGGGGACTTTACAGATACGCAGTATTTT. The full variable domain, with the rest looked up from reference TRBV5-1 and TRBJ2-3, is KAGVTQTPRYLIKTRGQQVTLSCSPISGHRSVSWYQQTPGQGLQFLFEYFSETQRNKGNFPGRFSGRQFSNSRSEMNVSTLELGDSALYLCASSLESGDFTDTQYFGPGTRLTVL.

The V gene is TRBV9, the J gene TRBJ2-3, with D possibly being TRBD2 (7 bases). CDR3 length equals 19 residues. The germline V gene has CDR1 SGDLS and CDR2 YYNGEE. The V end lost 0 bases, the J end lost 0 bases, and 20 bases lay between the germline ends. Here the CDR3 DNA reads TGTGCCAGCAGCGTAGAAGGGGGGGAAGGGGACCCAAGCACAGATACGCAGTATTTT. Protein: CASSVEGGEGDPSTDTQYF. Full variable domain (missing parts from reference TRBV9 and TRBJ2-3): DSGVTQTPKHLITATGQRVTLRCSPRSGDLSVYWYQQSLDQGLQFLIQYYNGEERAKGNILERFSAQQFPDLHSELNLSSLELGDSALYFCASSVEGGEGDPSTDTQYFGPGTRLTVL.

This clone was seen more than once but under ten times. This chain uses TRBV4-2 with TRBJ2-6; D perhaps matches TRBD1 (5 bases). The CDR3 is 16 residues long. V lost 4 bases to trimming and J lost 0 bases, with 10 bases between them. Looked up from germline, CDR1 is LGHNA and CDR2 is YNFKEQ. CDR3 in DNA: TGTGCCAGCAGCCCCCAGACAGTCTCTGGGGCCAACGTCCTGACTTTC. As protein: CASSPQTVSGANVLTF.

The genes are TRBV6-1 and TRBJ1-5; no clear D gene. In germline, CDR1 is MNHNS, CDR2 SASEGT. V lost 9 bases and J 6 bases, leaving 15 bases between the germline ends. CDR3 length equals 13 residues. DNA for the CDR3: TGTGCCAGTTGTTTGAGAATCGGTCAGCCCCAGCATTTT. As protein: CASCLRIGQPQHF.

The chain carries TRBV9 and TRBJ2-7; D might be TRBD2 (7 bases). The V gene's germline CDR1 is SGDLS and CDR2 YYNGEE. The CDR3 is 15 amino acids. The V end was cut by 0 bases, the J end by 7 bases, with 17 bases between. CDR3 nucleotide sequence: TGTGCCAGCAGCGTAGGGCCGGGGGGCAGGGAGGAGCAGTACTTC. Translated, it gives CASSVGPGGREEQYF. Full variable domain (remainder filled in from reference TRBV9 and TRBJ2-7): DSGVTQTPKHLITATGQRVTLRCSPRSGDLSVYWYQQSLDQGLQFLIQYYNGEERAKGNILERFSAQQFPDLHSELNLSSLELGDSALYFCASSVGPGGREEQYFGPGTRLTVT.

The chain links TRBV5-4 to TRBJ2-5; 10 bases fit TRBD2. V was pared by 0 bases and J by 5 bases, with 7 bases of the junction left unmatched. Germline-derived CDR1 and CDR2 are SGHNT and YYREEE (reference sequence). The CDR3 is 16 amino acids. The CDR3 spells CASSLAASGSPETQYF. DNA for the CDR3: TGTGCCAGCAGCTTGGCAGCTAGCGGGAGTCCGGAGACCCAGTACTTC. The full variable domain, with the rest looked up from reference TRBV5-4 and TRBJ2-5, is ETGVTQSPTHLIKTRGQQVTLRCSSQSGHNTVSWYQQALGQGPQFIFQYYREEENGRGNFPPRFSGLQFPNYSSELNVNALELDDSALYLCASSLAASGSPETQYFGPGTRLLVL.

This clone came up a few times. One end of the junction is discordant with germline, which a read error may explain. Additional DNA sequences in this sample encode the identical CDR3. This chain connects TRBV6-5 to TRBJ1-6; TRBD1 matches 8 bases. Looked up from germline, CDR1 is MNHEY and CDR2 is SVGAGI. The CDR3 sequence is 15 residues long. The CDR3 loop reads CASSSGTGYNSPLHF. Written as DNA, the CDR3 is TGTGCCAGCAGTTCCGGGACAGGATATAATTCCCCCCTCCACTTT.

The rearrangement joins TRBV4-1 to TRBJ2-1, with 12 positions matching TRBD2. The CDR3 is 16 residues long. Germline V gene data show CDR1 as MGHRA and CDR2 as YSYEKL. V was clipped by 2 bases and J by 7 bases; unmatched bases: 6. The CDR3 region is CASSQQSSGGANEQFF. The CDR3 DNA is TGCGCCAGCAGCCAACAATCTAGCGGGGGGGCGAATGAGCAGTTCTTC.

The genes are TRBV5-4 and TRBJ2-5; tentatively, D is TRBD1 (8 bases). Looked up from germline, CDR1 is SGHNT and CDR2 is YYREEE (reference sequence). The germline V and J ends were trimmed by 2 bases and 7 bases, with 15 bases remaining between them. CDR3 size: 14 residues. The CDR3 DNA sequence: TGTGCCAGCAGCTTACAGGGGGGGGTGGGGACCCAGTACTTC. Its protein product is CASSLQGGVGTQYF. Combining the CDR3 with reference TRBV5-4 and TRBJ2-5 gives the whole variable domain ETGVTQSPTHLIKTRGQQVTLRCSSQSGHNTVSWYQQALGQGPQFIFQYYREEENGRGNFPPRFSGLQFPNYSSELNVNALELDDSALYLCASSLQGGVGTQYFGPGTRLLVL.

The chain is built from TRBV28 and TRBJ1-2, with 7 bases lining up with TRBD1. Germline V gene data show CDR1 as MDHEN and CDR2 as SYDVKM. CDR3 size: 14 residues. V dropped 8 bases and J dropped 4; count of bases not matched to a gene: 10. The CDR3 is CASEEGALGYGYTF. DNA of the CDR3: TGTGCCAGCGAGGAGGGGGCGCTGGGCTATGGCTACACCTTC.

The chain recombines TRBV7-9 with TRBJ1-1; TRBD1 aligns across 9 bases. This CDR3 is 14 amino acids long. Germline V gene lookup returns CDR1 SEHNR and CDR2 FQNEAQ (reference sequence). J lost 5 bases, V lost 4 bases, and 5 bases had no gene match. The chain's CDR3 is CASSSQTGGTEAFF. The CDR3 coding sequence is TGTGCCAGCAGCTCCCAGACAGGGGGAACTGAAGCTTTCTTT.

This clone was seen once. The V gene is TRBV10-3, the J gene TRBJ1-2; D is possibly TRBD1 (5 bases). This CDR3 comprises 13 residues. The V and J ends lost 0 bases and 7 bases respectively, with 9 bases between them. Germline CDR1 and CDR2: ENHRY and SYGVKD. CDR3 sequence reads: CAISESGAGGYTF. The CDR3 DNA reads TGTGCCATCAGTGAGTCAGGGGCTGGTGGCTACACCTTC.

The chain recombines TRBV19 with TRBJ2-7, with D maybe TRBD1 (6 bases). This CDR3 contains 14 residues. Looked up from germline, CDR1 is LNHDA and CDR2 is SQIVND (reference sequence). Between the trimmed V and J ends, which lost 4 bases and 0 bases, there was a span of 10 bases. For the CDR3, the DNA is TGTGCCAGTAGTAAGAACAGGGACTCCTACGAGCAGTACTTC. As protein: CASSKNRDSYEQYF. Looking up the rest from reference TRBV19 and TRBJ2-7 gives the full variable domain: DGGITQSPKYLFRKEGQNVTLSCEQNLNHDAMYWYRQDPGQGLRLIYYSQIVNDFQKGDIAEGYSVSREKKESFPLTVTSAQKNPTAFYLCASSKNRDSYEQYFGPGTRLTVT.